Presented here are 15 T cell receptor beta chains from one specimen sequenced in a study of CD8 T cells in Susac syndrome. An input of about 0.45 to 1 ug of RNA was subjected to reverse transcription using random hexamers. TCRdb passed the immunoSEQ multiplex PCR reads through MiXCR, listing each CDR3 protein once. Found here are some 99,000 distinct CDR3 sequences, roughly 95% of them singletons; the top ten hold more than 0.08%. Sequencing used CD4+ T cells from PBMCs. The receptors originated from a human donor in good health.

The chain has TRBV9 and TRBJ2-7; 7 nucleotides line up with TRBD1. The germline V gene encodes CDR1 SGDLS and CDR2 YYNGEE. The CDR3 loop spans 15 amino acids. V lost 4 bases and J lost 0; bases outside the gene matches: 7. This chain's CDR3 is CASSPRNRGSYEQYF. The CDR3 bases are TGTGCCAGCAGCCCTCGGAACAGGGGCTCCTACGAGCAGTACTTC.

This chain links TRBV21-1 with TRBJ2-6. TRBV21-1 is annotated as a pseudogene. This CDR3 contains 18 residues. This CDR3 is CASSKVYAFSTGANVLTF. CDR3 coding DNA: TGTGCCAGCAGCAAAGTTTATGCATTTTCAACTGGGGCCAACGTCCTGACTTTC.

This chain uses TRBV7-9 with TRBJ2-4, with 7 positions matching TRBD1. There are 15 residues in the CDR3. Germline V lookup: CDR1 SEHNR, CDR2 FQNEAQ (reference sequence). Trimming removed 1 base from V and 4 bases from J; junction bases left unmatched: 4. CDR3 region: CASSLGVDRKNIQYF. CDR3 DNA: TGTGCCAGCAGCTTAGGGGTGGACAGGAAAAACATTCAGTACTTC.

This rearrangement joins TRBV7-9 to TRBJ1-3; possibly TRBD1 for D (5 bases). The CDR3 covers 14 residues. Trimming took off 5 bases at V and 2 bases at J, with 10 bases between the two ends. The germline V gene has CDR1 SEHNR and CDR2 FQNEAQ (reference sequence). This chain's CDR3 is CASSPRGAGNTIYF. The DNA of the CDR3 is TGTGCCAGCAGCCCGCGGGGGGCTGGAAACACCATATATTTT.

Here the CDR3 reads CASSFGTSGGAEEQFF. CDR3 coding DNA: TGTGCCAGCAGCTTTGGGACTAGCGGGGGGGCGGAGGAGCAGTTCTTC. The chain combines TRBV7-9 with TRBJ2-1, with 16 bases identical to TRBD2. Germline V gene lookup returns CDR1 SEHNR and CDR2 FQNEAQ (reference sequence). CDR3 size: 16 residues. Losses at the gene ends were 3 bases for V and 10 bases for J; bases not matched to a gene: 6.

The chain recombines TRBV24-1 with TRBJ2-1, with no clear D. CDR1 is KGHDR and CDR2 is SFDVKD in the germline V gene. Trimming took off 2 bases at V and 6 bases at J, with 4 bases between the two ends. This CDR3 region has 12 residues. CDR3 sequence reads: CATSDWGNEQFF. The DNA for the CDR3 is TGTGCCACCAGTGATTGGGGCAATGAGCAGTTCTTC.

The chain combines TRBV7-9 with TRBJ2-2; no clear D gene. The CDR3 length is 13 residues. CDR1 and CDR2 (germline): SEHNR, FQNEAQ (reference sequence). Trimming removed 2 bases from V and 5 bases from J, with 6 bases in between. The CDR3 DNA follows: TGTGCCAGCAGCTTAAAGTCGACCGGGGAGCTGTTTTTT. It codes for CASSLKSTGELFF.

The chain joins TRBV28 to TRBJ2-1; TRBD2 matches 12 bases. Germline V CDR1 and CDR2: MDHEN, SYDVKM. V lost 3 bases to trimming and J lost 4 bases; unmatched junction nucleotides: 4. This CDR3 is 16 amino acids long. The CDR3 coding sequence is TGTGCCAGCAGTTTGGCTAGCGGGGGGGCTTACAATGAGCAGTTCTTC. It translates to CASSLASGGAYNEQFF. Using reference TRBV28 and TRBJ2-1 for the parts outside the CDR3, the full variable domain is DVKVTQSSRYLVKRTGEKVFLECVQDMDHENMFWYRQDPGLGLRLIYFSYDVKMKEKGDIPEGYSVSREKKERFSLILESASTNQTSMYLCASSLASGGAYNEQFFGPGTRLTVL.

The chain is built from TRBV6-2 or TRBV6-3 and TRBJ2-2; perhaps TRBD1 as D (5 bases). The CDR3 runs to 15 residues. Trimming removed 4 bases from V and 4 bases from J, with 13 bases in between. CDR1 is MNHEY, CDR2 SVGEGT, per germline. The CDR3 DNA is TGTGCCAGCAGTTGGGCAGGGTGGAGCACCGGGGAGCTGTTTTTT. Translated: CASSWAGWSTGELFF.

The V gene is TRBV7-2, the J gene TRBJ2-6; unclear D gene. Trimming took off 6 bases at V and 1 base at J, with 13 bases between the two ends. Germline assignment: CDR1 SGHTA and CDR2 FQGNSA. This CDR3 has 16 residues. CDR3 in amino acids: CASSPRLGSGANVLTF. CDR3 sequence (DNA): TGTGCCAGCAGTCCTAGACTGGGGTCTGGGGCCAACGTCCTGACTTTC.

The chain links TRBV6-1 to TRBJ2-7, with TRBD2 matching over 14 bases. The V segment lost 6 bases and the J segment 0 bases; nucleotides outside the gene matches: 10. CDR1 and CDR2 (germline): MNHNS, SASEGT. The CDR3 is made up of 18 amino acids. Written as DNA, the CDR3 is TGTGCCAGCAGCGACGCCGGGACTAGCGGGGGCCACTCCTACGAGCAGTACTTC. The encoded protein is CASSDAGTSGGHSYEQYF.

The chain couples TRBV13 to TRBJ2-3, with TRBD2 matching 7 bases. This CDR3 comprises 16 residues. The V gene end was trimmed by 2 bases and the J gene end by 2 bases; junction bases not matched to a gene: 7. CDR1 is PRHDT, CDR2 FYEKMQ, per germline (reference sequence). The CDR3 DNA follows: TGTGCCAGCAGCTTACGAGGCGGGAGATTCACAGATACGCAGTATTTT. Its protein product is CASSLRGGRFTDTQYF.

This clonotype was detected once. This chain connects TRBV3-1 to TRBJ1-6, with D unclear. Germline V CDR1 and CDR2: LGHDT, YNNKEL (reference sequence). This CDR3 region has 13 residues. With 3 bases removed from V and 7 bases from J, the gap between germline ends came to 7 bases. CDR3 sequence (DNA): TGTGCCAGCAGCCAGGCCCTAAATTCACCCCTCCACTTT. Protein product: CASSQALNSPLHF.

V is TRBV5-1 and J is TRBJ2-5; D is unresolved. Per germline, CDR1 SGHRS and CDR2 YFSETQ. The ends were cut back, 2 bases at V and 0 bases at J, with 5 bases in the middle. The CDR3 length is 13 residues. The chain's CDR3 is CASSFPDQETQYF. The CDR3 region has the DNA TGCGCCAGCAGCTTTCCGGACCAAGAGACCCAGTACTTC.

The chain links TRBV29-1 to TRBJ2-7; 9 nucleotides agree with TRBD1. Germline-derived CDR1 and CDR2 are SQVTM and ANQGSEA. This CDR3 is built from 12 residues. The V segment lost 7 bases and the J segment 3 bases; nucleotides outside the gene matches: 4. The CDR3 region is CSALTGGYEQYF. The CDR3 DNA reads TGCAGCGCTTTGACAGGGGGCTACGAGCAGTACTTC.